This T cell receptor (beta chain) is from a study of blood T cell repertoires in COVID-19. This CDR3 is built from 15 residues. The V and J ends lost 2 bases and 4 bases respectively, with 14 bases between them. Germline V lookup: CDR1 SGHTA, CDR2 FQGNSA. Libraries were prepared by immunoSEQ multiplex PCR; TCRdb keeps only in-frame clonotypes and omits some of them. Among over 150,000 clones listed, 82% were seen once. The sample taken for sequencing was peripheral blood. The chain combines TRBV7-2 with TRBJ1-2; D may be TRBD1 (6 bases). The origin of this receptor is a woman over 75 with active or convalescent COVID-19. CDR3 coding DNA: TGTGCCAGCAGCTTAAGGGGGGAGGGATCCTATGGCTACACCTTC. Its translation: CASSLRGEGSYGYTF.